Listed below are T cell receptor beta chains from one sample, sequenced in a study of T cell repertoires in cytomegalovirus infection. TCRdb processed the reads anew with MiXCR; each CDR3 protein has one entry. The data show about 470,000 distinct CDR3 sequences, with under 55% seen just once and about 41% held by the top ten. These TCRs' antigens remain unknown. This material consisted of cultured PBMCs, taken from culture after CMV antigen stimulation. The receptors here all came from a human donor in good health (CMV status not recorded). Some clones in this sample may be carry-over from other donors' samples. CDR3s include the opening cysteine and the closing phenylalanine or tryptophan. A D gene is named only where the DNA matches it firmly. Size values are once, few and many counts, or a class for expanded clones, and some rows have none.

J: TRBJ2-3; D: .; V: TRBV2; size: few; CDR3: CASRRVLGPTDTQYF; DNA: TGTGCCAGCAGGAGGGTGTTGGGCCCCACAGATACGCAGTATTTT
J: TRBJ2-3; D: TRBD2; V: TRBV11-2; size: .; CDR3: CASSLSRLAGGGRSDTQYF; DNA: TGTGCCAGCAGCTTAAGTAGACTAGCGGGAGGCGGTCGATCAGATACGCAGTATTTT
J: TRBJ2-3; D: .; V: TRBV7-2; size: .; CDR3: CASSTVADLDTQYF; DNA: TGTGCCAGCAGCACCGTAGCGGATTTGGATACGCAGTATTTT
J: TRBJ1-1; D: .; V: TRBV5-1; size: .; CDR3: CASTEGENTEAFF; DNA: TGCGCCAGCACCGAAGGGGAAAACACTGAAGCTTTCTTT
J: TRBJ2-7; D: .; V: TRBV7-8; size: many; CDR3: CASSQVTGINEQYF; DNA: TGTGCCAGCAGCCAGGTCACAGGGATCAACGAGCAGTACTTC
J: TRBJ1-1; D: .; V: TRBV12-3/TRBV12-4; size: .; CDR3: CASRPTGDNTEAFF; DNA: TGTGCCAGCAGACCCACAGGAGATAACACTGAAGCTTTCTTT
J: TRBJ2-2; D: .; V: TRBV19; size: .; CDR3: CASRPFGQRNTGELFF; DNA: TGTGCCAGTAGACCTTTTGGACAGAGAAACACCGGGGAGCTGTTTTTT
J: TRBJ1-1; D: .; V: TRBV7-2; size: many; CDR3: CASSLVWGNTEAFF; DNA: TGTGCCAGCAGCTTAGTGTGGGGGAACACTGAAGCTTTCTTT
J: TRBJ2-1; D: .; V: TRBV3-1; size: .; CDR3: CASSQAGTLGEQFF; DNA: TGTGCCAGCAGCCAAGCGGGGACTTTAGGAGAGCAGTTCTTC
J: TRBJ2-7; D: .; V: TRBV10-1; size: once; CDR3: CASFRRTSCLTRQYF; DNA: TGCGCCAGCTTCCGGCGAACTAGCTGCCTGACTAGGCAGTACTTC
J: TRBJ1-4; D: .; V: TRBV10-3; size: .; CDR3: CAISESYNFEKLFF; DNA: TGTGCCATCAGTGAGTCGTACAATTTTGAAAAACTGTTTTTT
J: TRBJ2-1; D: .; V: TRBV4-1; size: .; CDR3: CASSQAYEQFF; DNA: TGCGCCAGCAGCCAGGCCTATGAGCAGTTCTTC
J: TRBJ2-6; D: .; V: TRBV6-2/TRBV6-3; size: .; CDR3: CASSYGAWGDSSGANVLTF; DNA: TGTGCCAGCAGTTACGGGGCGTGGGGGGACTCCTCTGGGGCCAACGTCCTGACTTTC
J: TRBJ2-2; D: TRBD2; V: TRBV10-3; size: few; CDR3: CAISQREGLSAGELFF; DNA: TGTGCCATCAGCCAGCGGGAGGGCCTTAGCGCCGGGGAGCTGTTTTTT
J: TRBJ2-2; D: TRBD2; V: TRBV12-3/TRBV12-4; size: .; CDR3: CASSRLAGSNTGELFF; DNA: TGTGCCAGCAGTCGTTTAGCGGGTTCGAACACCGGGGAGCTGTTTTTT
J: TRBJ2-7; D: .; V: TRBV7-9; size: .; CDR3: CASSPGAVSSYEQYF; DNA: TGTGCCAGCAGCCCCGGGGCGGTAAGCTCCTACGAGCAGTACTTC
J: TRBJ2-5; D: .; V: TRBV6-6; size: once; CDR3: CASSYSGRGEVVDF; DNA: TGTGCCAGCAGTTACTCCGGCAGGGGGGAGGTCGTCGACTTC
J: TRBJ2-7; D: .; V: TRBV6-2/TRBV6-3; size: .; CDR3: CASSSESGVEQYF; DNA: TGTGCCAGCAGCTCGGAGAGTGGAGTCGAGCAGTACTTC
J: TRBJ2-6; D: .; V: TRBV13; size: .; CDR3: CASSRTVNSGANVLTF; DNA: TGTGCCAGCAGCAGGACAGTGAACTCTGGGGCCAACGTCCTGACTTTC
J: TRBJ2-7; D: .; V: TRBV7-8; size: many; CDR3: CASSLIATKQYF; DNA: TGTGCCAGCAGCTTAATAGCGACGAAGCAGTACTTC
J: TRBJ2-7; D: .; V: TRBV7-2; size: .; CDR3: CASSLRAGPLLHF; DNA: TGTGCCAGCAGCTTAAGGGCGGGACCTCTTTTGCACTTC
J: TRBJ2-5; D: .; V: TRBV19; size: few; CDR3: CASSMAGQETQYF; DNA: TGTGCCAGTAGTATGGCCGGCCAAGAGACCCAGTACTTC
J: TRBJ2-2; D: TRBD1; V: TRBV4-1; size: .; CDR3: CASSPGTAIGFANTGELFF; DNA: TGTGCCAGCAGCCCCGGGACAGCAATAGGTTTCGCGAACACCGGGGAGCTGTTTTTT
J: TRBJ1-5; D: .; V: TRBV12-3/TRBV12-4; size: .; CDR3: CASSLFPTGGNQPQHF; DNA: TGTGCCAGCAGTTTGTTCCCAACAGGAGGAAATCAGCCCCAGCATTTT
J: TRBJ1-2; D: .; V: TRBV9; size: .; CDR3: CASSVATGSSGPGGYTF; DNA: TGTGCCAGCAGCGTAGCTACGGGTTCCAGTGGACCCGGTGGCTACACCTTC
J: TRBJ1-5; D: .; V: TRBV7-2; size: few; CDR3: CASSLGPGGQPQHF; DNA: TGTGCCAGCAGCTTAGGGCCGGGCGGTCAGCCCCAGCATTTT
J: TRBJ2-7; D: .; V: TRBV7-8; size: .; CDR3: CASSSGFNYEQYF; DNA: TGTGCCAGCAGCTCCGGGTTCAACTACGAGCAGTACTTC
J: TRBJ2-3; D: .; V: TRBV4-1; size: .; CDR3: CASSQLDHLADTQYF; DNA: TGCGCCAGCAGCCAGCTGGACCACCTTGCGGATACGCAGTATTTT
J: TRBJ2-5; D: .; V: TRBV7-8; size: .; CDR3: CASRPVSHPGETQYF; DNA: TGTGCCAGCAGGCCCGTTTCCCACCCGGGGGAGACCCAGTACTTC
J: TRBJ2-7; D: .; V: TRBV7-2; size: few; CDR3: CASSLVRDVGEQYF; DNA: TGTGCCAGCAGCTTAGTTAGGGACGTGGGCGAGCAGTACTTC
J: TRBJ2-7; D: .; V: TRBV18; size: few; CDR3: CASSPNRSLSYEQYF; DNA: TGTGCCAGCTCACCAAACAGGAGCCTTTCCTACGAGCAGTACTTC
J: TRBJ2-5; D: .; V: TRBV7-2; size: many; CDR3: CASSLVRETQYF; DNA: TGTGCCAGCAGCTTAGTCCGGGAGACCCAGTACTTC
J: TRBJ2-1; D: .; V: TRBV11-3; size: .; CDR3: CASSTTGRGFYNEQFF; DNA: TGTGCCAGCAGCACCACGGGGCGGGGATTCTACAATGAGCAGTTCTTC
J: TRBJ2-5; D: .; V: TRBV7-2; size: .; CDR3: CASSLITTADTQYF; DNA: TGTGCCAGCAGCTTAATAACTACTGCGGATACCCAGTACTTC
J: TRBJ2-5; D: TRBD2; V: TRBV6-5; size: .; CDR3: CASRRLAGVPQETQYF; DNA: TGTGCCAGCAGACGACTAGCGGGAGTCCCCCAAGAGACCCAGTACTTC
J: TRBJ1-1; D: .; V: TRBV7-2; size: many; CDR3: CASSLATNTEAFF; DNA: TGTGCCAGCAGCTTAGCGACGAACACTGAAGCTTTCTTT
J: TRBJ2-1; D: TRBD1; V: TRBV10-3; size: .; CDR3: CAISPRDRVNEQFF; DNA: TGTGCCATCAGCCCCCGGGACAGGGTCAATGAGCAGTTCTTC
J: TRBJ1-5; D: .; V: TRBV19; size: .; CDR3: CASSIGQGGNQPQHF; DNA: TGTGCCAGTAGTATAGGTCAGGGCGGCAATCAGCCCCAGCATTTT
J: TRBJ2-1; D: .; V: TRBV7-2; size: few; CDR3: CASSQIHGPNEQFF; DNA: TGTGCCAGCAGCCAAATCCACGGCCCCAATGAGCAGTTCTTC
J: TRBJ1-6; D: .; V: TRBV7-9; size: few; CDR3: CASSMAANSPLHF; DNA: TGTGCCAGCAGTATGGCGGCAAATTCACCCCTCCACTTT
J: TRBJ2-6; D: .; V: TRBV7-8; size: few; CDR3: CASSSTWHSGANVLTF; DNA: TGTGCCAGCAGCTCTACCTGGCACTCTGGGGCCAACGTCCTGACTTTC
J: TRBJ2-7; D: .; V: TRBV12-3/TRBV12-4; size: .; CDR3: CASSLAASPEQYF; DNA: TGTGCCAGCAGTTTAGCCGCGTCACCCGAGCAGTACTTC
J: TRBJ2-5; D: TRBD1; V: TRBV7-2; size: few; CDR3: CASSAGQGVTQYF; DNA: TGTGCCAGCAGCGCGGGACAGGGGGTGACCCAGTACTTC
J: TRBJ2-7; D: .; V: TRBV7-2; size: few; CDR3: CASSLFLWNEQYF; DNA: TGTGCCAGCAGCTTATTCCTTTGGAACGAGCAGTACTTC
J: TRBJ2-7; D: .; V: TRBV6-2/TRBV6-3; size: .; CDR3: CATTSFYEQYF; DNA: TGTGCCACCACCTCGTTTTACGAGCAGTACTTC
J: TRBJ1-1; D: .; V: TRBV12-3/TRBV12-4; size: .; CDR3: CASSLVQTEAFF; DNA: TGTGCCAGCAGTTTAGTACAGACTGAAGCTTTCTTT
J: TRBJ2-7; D: TRBD2; V: TRBV19; size: .; CDR3: CASSRKIVVAGVFYEQYF; DNA: TGTGCCAGTAGTAGGAAGATTGTCGTGGCGGGAGTATTCTACGAGCAGTACTTC
J: TRBJ2-3; D: .; V: TRBV11-2; size: once; CDR3: CASSFFAGRTDTQYF; DNA: TGTGCCAGCAGCTTTTTCGCGGGACGCACAGATACGCAGTATTTT
J: TRBJ2-7; D: TRBD1; V: TRBV2; size: .; CDR3: CASRGTGASF; DNA: TGTGCCAGCAGGGGGACAGGAGCATCCTTC
J: TRBJ2-7; D: TRBD2; V: TRBV7-2; size: once; CDR3: CASSLVFAGGYEQYF; DNA: TGTGCCAGCAGCTTAGTTTTCGCGGGAGGGTACGAGCAGTACTTC
J: TRBJ1-3; D: TRBD1; V: TRBV7-6; size: few; CDR3: CASSSRQGRFGNTIYF; DNA: TGTGCCAGCAGCTCGCGACAGGGTCGTTTTGGAAACACCATATATTTT
J: TRBJ2-1; D: .; V: TRBV7-2; size: few; CDR3: CASSLGARGDEQFF; DNA: TGTGCCAGCAGCTTAGGAGCCAGGGGGGATGAGCAGTTCTTC
J: TRBJ2-3; D: .; V: TRBV10-3; size: .; CDR3: CAISARLGGTDTQYF; DNA: TGTGCCATCAGTGCCCGGTTGGGGGGCACAGATACGCAGTATTTT
J: TRBJ2-7; D: .; V: TRBV7-2; size: many; CDR3: CASSSAGSYEQYF; DNA: TGTGCCAGCAGCTCGGCAGGGTCCTACGAGCAGTACTTC
J: TRBJ2-7; D: .; V: TRBV6-2/TRBV6-3; size: .; CDR3: CASSYSLEDEQYF; DNA: TGTGCCAGCAGTTACTCGTTGGAGGACGAGCAGTACTTC
J: TRBJ1-3; D: .; V: TRBV19; size: .; CDR3: CASSIGQAISGNTIYF; DNA: TGTGCCAGTAGTATCGGCCAGGCCATCTCTGGAAACACCATATATTTT
J: TRBJ2-5; D: .; V: TRBV7-2; size: .; CDR3: CASSLAGRESDQYF; DNA: TGTGCCAGCAGCTTAGCAGGCAGGGAATCGGACCAGTACTTC
J: TRBJ1-5; D: .; V: TRBV6-8; size: .; CDR3: CASRGEGNQPQHF; DNA: TGTGCCAGCAGGGGCGAGGGCAATCAGCCCCAGCATTTT
J: TRBJ1-1; D: .; V: TRBV29-1; size: few; CDR3: CSAKWTEAFF; DNA: TGCAGCGCCAAGTGGACTGAAGCTTTCTTT